These 10 T cell receptor beta chains share one sample of origin, sequenced in a study of blood T cell dynamics during melanoma immunotherapy. The time point was: pre-treatment baseline. The protocol was immunoSEQ multiplex PCR, while the TCRdb copy is restricted to in-frame clones and leaves out a portion. The sample records over 13,000 clones, 70% to 90% being singletons. Here the sequenced sample was blood, taken from a patient treated with checkpoint blockade. These receptor sequences come from a human donor with melanoma.

This chain joins TRBV28 and TRBJ1-3; 9 positions match TRBD1. CDR1 MDHEN and CDR2 SYDVKM come from the germline V gene. The length of the CDR3 is 18 residues. After removal of 3 bases from V and 3 bases from J, the junction contained 12 bases not matched to a gene. The CDR3 region has the DNA TGTGCCAGCAGTTTGGGGGTTGGGTGGACAGGGGATGGAAACACCATATATTTT. It encodes CASSLGVGWTGDGNTIYF.

This chain joins TRBV5-1 and TRBJ2-5; TRBD1 agrees at 8 bases. Germline lookup yields CDR1 SGHRS and CDR2 YFSETQ. The CDR3 consists of 13 residues. V gave up 4 bases and J gave up 6 bases; unmatched junction bases: 5. The CDR3 coding sequence is TGCGCCAGCAGCAAGGACAGGGCGCAGACCCAGTACTTC. Encoded protein: CASSKDRAQTQYF.

This clone is a singleton in its sample. This rearrangement joins TRBV7-9 to TRBJ1-1; 9 nucleotides line up with TRBD1. CDR3 length: 14 amino acids. Germline assignment: CDR1 SEHNR and CDR2 FQNEAQ (reference sequence). Trimming at V came to 7 bases and at J to 3 bases, leaving 6 bases not matched to a gene. The CDR3 protein is CASNKQGADTEAFF. The CDR3 region has the DNA TGTGCCAGCAACAAACAGGGGGCGGACACTGAAGCTTTCTTT.

The rearrangement joins TRBV5-1 to TRBJ2-7, with D perhaps being TRBD1 or TRBD2 (6 bases each). The germline gives CDR1 SGHRS, CDR2 YFSETQ. Deletions cut 5 bases from V and 6 bases from J, with 18 bases between. The CDR3 spans 14 residues. The CDR3 protein is CASRRDTWNSEQYF. The CDR3 DNA sequence: TGCGCCAGCAGGCGGGACACCTGGAATAGCGAGCAGTACTTC.

The chain combines TRBV28 with TRBJ1-4; 8 bases align to TRBD1. The CDR3 sequence is 16 residues long. Germline CDR1 MDHEN, CDR2 SYDVKM. The J segment lost 8 bases and the V segment lost 5 bases, leaving 13 bases of the junction unmatched. In nucleotides, the CDR3 is TGTGCCAGCAGTGGGAGTGGACAGGGCGGGAACGAAAAACTGTTTTTT. Its translation: CASSGSGQGGNEKLFF. Full variable domain (remainder filled in from reference TRBV28 and TRBJ1-4): DVKVTQSSRYLVKRTGEKVFLECVQDMDHENMFWYRQDPGLGLRLIYFSYDVKMKEKGDIPEGYSVSREKKERFSLILESASTNQTSMYLCASSGSGQGGNEKLFFGSGTQLSVL.

This chain links TRBV28 with TRBJ1-4, with 9 bases lining up with TRBD1. Germline values: CDR1 MDHEN, CDR2 SYDVKM. With 7 bases clipped from V and 8 bases from J, the junction kept 8 bases outside the gene matches. This CDR3 is 14 amino acids long. The CDR3: CASMEDRGREKLFF. The CDR3 region has the DNA TGTGCCAGCATGGAGGACAGGGGCCGAGAAAAACTGTTTTTT.

The chain links TRBV7-9 to TRBJ1-3; D is possibly TRBD1 (6 bases). The V gene lost 5 bases and the J gene lost 2 bases, with 10 bases spanning the gap. The CDR3 extends over 14 amino acids. CDR1 is SEHNR and CDR2 is FQNEAQ in the germline V gene (reference sequence). CDR3 sequence reads: CASSPQGTGNTIYF. CDR3 in DNA: TGTGCCAGCAGCCCACAGGGAACTGGAAACACCATATATTTT.

V and J are TRBV28 and TRBJ2-7; D may be TRBD1 or TRBD2 (5 bases each). The CDR3 totals 18 residues. CDR1 and CDR2 from the germline V gene are MDHEN and SYDVKM. Between the trimmed V and J ends, which lost 6 bases and 3 bases, there was a span of 27 bases. The CDR3 loop reads CASSNKRGAGTWGYEQYF. In nucleotides, the CDR3 is TGTGCCAGCAGCAATAAGAGGGGTGCGGGCACGTGGGGCTACGAGCAGTACTTC. Together with reference TRBV28 and TRBJ2-7, the CDR3 gives the full variable domain: DVKVTQSSRYLVKRTGEKVFLECVQDMDHENMFWYRQDPGLGLRLIYFSYDVKMKEKGDIPEGYSVSREKKERFSLILESASTNQTSMYLCASSNKRGAGTWGYEQYFGPGTRLTVT.

V gene TRBV2 combines with J gene TRBJ2-7; D gene ambiguous. The CDR3 has 11 residues. CDR1 is SNHLY and CDR2 is FYNNEI in the germline V gene. V lost 6 bases to trimming and J lost 3 bases, with 6 bases between them. CDR3 in amino acids: CASRENYEQYF. In DNA form, the CDR3 reads TGTGCCAGCAGGGAGAACTACGAGCAGTACTTC.

This chain links TRBV28 with TRBJ1-2; no clear D. This CDR3 spans 12 amino acids. With 5 bases removed from V and 4 bases from J, the gap between germline ends came to 8 bases. Germline V gene data show CDR1 as MDHEN and CDR2 as SYDVKM. In nucleotides, the CDR3 is TGTGCCAGCAGTCAAAACACCTATGGCTACACCTTC. Its translation is CASSQNTYGYTF.